The sequence of this T cell receptor (beta chain) was determined in a study of T-cell memory formation after mild COVID-19. Constant-segment primers served in 5'RACE that generated TCR alpha and TCR beta cDNA libraries bearing sample barcodes and UMIs. Each CDR3 protein is one row after TCRdb ran MiXCR on the 5' RACE reads. The profile covers roughly 610,000 distinct CDR3 sequences, with approximately 15% appearing a single time and 8.1% taken by the ten largest. There are a few counts of this clonotype. Per the germline V gene, CDR1 is SGHDT and CDR2 is YYEEEE. The CDR3 totals 16 residues. V shed 1 base and J 4 bases; nucleotides not matched to a gene: 5.

This TCR was recovered from an adult woman who had mild COVID-19 (a few samples of this study predate the infection). Cell type and time point are not known. The chain employs TRBV5-6 and TRBJ2-1; TRBD2 agrees at 10 bases. Sequences were obtained from PBMCs or a T cell subset sorted from them (not recorded which). DNA for the CDR3: TGTGCCAGCAGCTTGTTAAGCGGGAGGGTGTACAATGAGCAGTTCTTC. This gives the protein CASSLLSGRVYNEQFF.